The 31 T cell receptor beta chains below all came from one sample that was sequenced in a study of T cells after yellow fever vaccination. TCRdb reanalysed the 5' RACE reads using MiXCR and keeps one entry per CDR3 protein. The sample lists about 350,000 distinct CDR3 sequences; 4.1% were seen once. Here the sequenced sample was PBMCs, taken 5 days after the yellow fever booster vaccination. These receptors all come from a man aged 18 to 30 who received the YFV17D yellow fever vaccine.

This clonotype was found a few times. The chain has TRBV12-3 or TRBV12-4 and TRBJ2-7; the D gene is possibly TRBD2 (5 bases). The CDR3 covers 12 residues. Trimming removed 6 bases at V and 5 bases at J, with 11 bases between. This chain's CDR3 is CASRADGDEQYV. The CDR3 region has the DNA TGTGCCAGCAGGGCGGACGGGGACGAGCAGTACGTC.

The J gene is TRBJ2-2, the V gene TRBV4-1; the match to TRBD2 covers 8 bases. V shed 0 bases and J 1 base; nucleotides not matched to a gene: 1. This CDR3 spans 16 amino acids. Germline-derived CDR1 and CDR2 are MGHRA and YSYEKL. The CDR3 DNA is TGCGCCAGCAGCCAAGATACTAGCGGGAACACCGGGGAGCTGTTTTTT. Protein: CASSQDTSGNTGELFF.

This clonotype appeared many times. The chain uses TRBV29-1 and TRBJ1-4, with no clear D. This CDR3 spans 13 amino acids. CDR1 is SQVTM, CDR2 ANQGSEA, per germline. Trimming took off 0 bases at V and 8 bases at J, with 10 bases between the two ends. CDR3 amino acids: CSVEDPANEKLFF. CDR3 nucleotides: TGCAGCGTTGAAGATCCAGCAAACGAAAAACTGTTTTTT.

The sample holds a few counts of this clonotype. This chain joins TRBV5-6 and TRBJ2-1; D call uncertain. The CDR3 has 17 residues. Germline values: CDR1 SGHDT, CDR2 YYEEEE. V lost 3 bases to trimming and J lost 8 bases, with 24 bases between them. The CDR3 loop is CASSSYQTRTSNDEQFF. The CDR3 DNA follows: TGTGCCAGCAGCTCGTATCAGACCCGTACATCTAACGATGAGCAGTTCTTC.

This clonotype was picked up many times. This sequence joins TRBV11-1 and TRBJ2-1, with 7 bases fitting TRBD1. Germline CDR1 reads SGHAT; CDR2 reads FQDESV (reference sequence). J was trimmed by 5 bases and V by 5 bases; bases with no gene match: 6. CDR3 length: 14 amino acids. This CDR3 reads CASSPRDRDNEQFF. CDR3 in DNA: TGTGCCAGCAGCCCCCGGGACAGAGACAATGAGCAGTTCTTC.

This clonotype was counted many times. The CDR3 nucleotides read TGTGCCAGCTCACTGATGGACCTGGCCCCAGATGGCAATCAGCCCCAGCATTTT. It is translated as CASSLMDLAPDGNQPQHF. The chain has TRBV18 and TRBJ1-5; D call uncertain. CDR3 length: 18 residues. Trimming pared 4 bases from V and 2 bases from J, leaving 21 bases between. Germline loops: CDR1 KGHSH, CDR2 LQKENI.

On this clonotype: The junction does not match germline at one end; this may be a read error. The chain carries TRBV29-1 and TRBJ2-5, with 7 nucleotides matching TRBD1. CDR3 size: 10 residues. Germline V gene sequence: CDR1 SQVTM, CDR2 ANQGSEA. The CDR3 DNA reads as TGCAGCGTTGAAGACAGGGGGAGACACTTC. It specifies CSVEDRGRHF.

This clonotype has only a few counts. This chain connects TRBV29-1 to TRBJ2-1; D ambiguous. CDR1 and CDR2 (germline): SQVTM, ANQGSEA. This CDR3 region has 12 residues. Between the trimmed V and J ends, which lost 5 bases and 7 bases, there was a span of 12 bases. CDR3 nucleotides: TGCAGCGTTAACCCTACGGTTAATGAGCAGTTCTTC. This sequence encodes CSVNPTVNEQFF.

The sample holds a few counts of this clonotype. V usage is TRBV29-1 and J usage is TRBJ2-5; TRBD2 matches 14 bases. Germline V gene data show CDR1 as SQVTM and CDR2 as ANQGSEA. The CDR3 loop spans 16 amino acids. J gave up 2 bases and V 4 bases, and 6 bases lay outside the gene matches. CDR3 region: CSVVGLAGGGQETQYF. In DNA, the CDR3 is TGCAGCGTTGTAGGACTAGCGGGGGGCGGTCAAGAGACCCAGTACTTC. The entire variable domain, with the rest obtained from reference TRBV29-1 and TRBJ2-5, is as follows: SAVISQKPSRDICQRGTSLTIQCQVDSQVTMMFWYRQQPGQSLTLIATANQGSEATYESGFVIDKFPISRPNLTFSTLTVSNMSPEDSSIYLCSVVGLAGGGQETQYFGPGTRLLVL.

This clonotype was observed a few times. This chain connects TRBV6-5 to TRBJ1-2; D ambiguous. Between the trimmed V and J ends, which lost 7 bases and 4 bases, there was a span of 7 bases. CDR3 length: 11 residues. Per germline, CDR1 MNHEY and CDR2 SVGAGI. The CDR3 region has the DNA TGTGCCAGCACTGACGGCTATGGCTACACCTTC. Translating gives CASTDGYGYTF.

This clonotype was detected many times. The rearrangement uses TRBV7-8 and TRBJ1-5; unclear D gene. Germline CDR1 SGHVS, CDR2 FQNEAQ. The CDR3 is made up of 14 amino acids. V was clipped by 1 base and J by 4 bases, with 8 bases between them. CDR3 residues: CASSLVAQNQPQHF. The CDR3 bases are TGTGCCAGCAGCTTAGTAGCCCAGAATCAGCCCCAGCATTTT.

This clonotype was recorded many times. The chain joins TRBV29-1 to TRBJ2-1; D call uncertain. Germline V gene lookup returns CDR1 SQVTM and CDR2 ANQGSEA. The CDR3 loop spans 14 amino acids. V dropped 6 bases and J dropped 9 bases, with 21 bases sitting between them. CDR3 loop: CSVNGNILLTEQFF. The CDR3 region has the DNA TGCAGCGTGAATGGAAACATTCTCCTTACTGAGCAGTTCTTC.

This clonotype was counted ten times or more. The chain carries TRBV7-2 and TRBJ2-7; D perhaps matches TRBD2 (7 bases). Germline V gives CDR1 SGHTA, CDR2 FQGNSA. The CDR3 consists of 14 residues. The V end was cut by 5 bases, the J end by 4 bases, with 15 bases between. DNA of the CDR3: TGTGCCAGCAGCCTAGGGGGGGGGTTGTACGAGCAGTACTTC. Encoded protein: CASSLGGGLYEQYF.

This clonotype came up many times. This chain links TRBV30 with TRBJ2-5; D perhaps matches TRBD2 (6 bases). V gave up 0 bases and J gave up 4 bases, with 9 bases separating them. This CDR3 has 13 amino acids. Germline assignment: CDR1 GTSNPN and CDR2 SVGIG (reference sequence). In nucleotides, the CDR3 is TGTGCCTGGAGTGTCGGAGGGACAGAGACCCAGTACTTC. Amino acids: CAWSVGGTETQYF.

In this sample, this clonotype turned up a few times. This chain uses TRBV25-1 with TRBJ2-3; weak D call: TRBD1 (6 bases). There are 17 residues in the CDR3. Per germline, CDR1 MGHDK and CDR2 SYGVNS. Between the trimmed V and J ends, which lost 0 bases and 0 bases, there was a span of 13 bases. In DNA, the CDR3 is TGTGCCAGCAGTGAATATCAGGGGCAGGCTAGCACAGATACGCAGTATTTT. Translated: CASSEYQGQASTDTQYF. Drawing the rest from reference TRBV25-1 and TRBJ2-3, the complete variable domain is EADIYQTPRYLVIGTGKKITLECSQTMGHDKMYWYQQDPGMELHLIHYSYGVNSTEKGDLSSESTVSRIRTEHFPLTLESARPSHTSQYLCASSEYQGQASTDTQYFGPGTRLTVL.

Note on this clonotype: A read error may explain this, as a much larger clone is one base away. The chain couples TRBV5-1 to TRBJ2-3; 9 positions agree with TRBD1. The CDR3 consists of 12 residues. Germline V gene sequence: CDR1 SGHRS, CDR2 YFSETQ. Trimming cost V 6 bases and J 13 bases; bases outside gene matches: 9. CDR3 sequence: CASNPGQGTEYF. CDR3 DNA: TGCGCCAGCAACCCGGGACAGGGCACGGAGTATTTT.

This clonotype was seen ten or more times. V gene TRBV28 combines with J gene TRBJ2-7; D could derive from TRBD1 or TRBD2 (7 bases each). V lost 5 bases, J lost 0 bases, and 17 bases lay in between. Germline V gene lookup returns CDR1 MDHEN and CDR2 SYDVKM. This CDR3 is built from 16 residues. The CDR3 region is CASSPGGGDGSYEQYV. The CDR3 DNA follows: TGTGCCAGCAGTCCAGGGGGGGGGGACGGCTCCTACGAGCAGTACGTC.

This clonotype was observed a handful of times. V gene TRBV27 combines with J gene TRBJ1-1; D might be TRBD1 (6 bases). The CDR3 is made up of 12 amino acids. Germline-derived CDR1 and CDR2 are MNHEY and SMNVEV (reference sequence). Trimming left V 4 bases short and J 11 bases short, with 14 bases between. The CDR3 loop is CASSSSGQRAFF. The DNA of the CDR3 is TGTGCCAGCAGTTCCTCGGGACAAAGGGCTTTCTTT.

This chain joins TRBV10-3 and TRBJ2-4; D ambiguous. The germline CDR1 and CDR2 sequences are ENHRY and SYGVKD. The CDR3 length is 14 residues. Trimming stripped 0 bases from V and 2 bases from J, with 5 bases between. The CDR3 region has the DNA TGTGCCATCAGTGAGTCCGGATCCAAAAACATTCAGTACTTC. It translates to CAISESGSKNIQYF.

This clonotype was detected only a few times. This sequence joins TRBV27 and TRBJ2-1, with 7 nucleotides matching TRBD1. After removal of 6 bases from V and 4 bases from J, the junction contained 30 bases not matched to a gene. CDR1 MNHEY and CDR2 SMNVEV come from the germline V gene (reference sequence). The length of the CDR3 is 22 residues. The CDR3 region is CASSGQGLGESLGQEFYNEQFF. The DNA for the CDR3 is TGTGCCAGCAGCGGACAAGGCCTTGGGGAGAGCCTTGGACAGGAATTTTACAATGAGCAGTTCTTC.

This clonotype showed up many times. V and J are TRBV12-3 or TRBV12-4 and TRBJ2-1; weak D call: TRBD2 (6 bases). V gave up 7 bases and J gave up 3 bases, with 16 bases separating them. The CDR3 is 15 residues long. CDR3 loop: CASTPAGRNYNEQFF. The CDR3 region has the DNA TGTGCCAGCACCCCGGCGGGACGGAACTACAATGAGCAGTTCTTC.

This clonotype was detected ten times or more. V gene TRBV2 combines with J gene TRBJ2-1; perhaps TRBD2 as D (6 bases). V was shortened by 8 bases and J by 0 bases, with 11 bases between the two germline ends. The CDR3 spans 14 residues. From germline, CDR1 is SNHLY and CDR2 FYNNEI. The CDR3 DNA sequence: TGTGCCAGCCTAGCGCTAAACTCCTACAATGAGCAGTTCTTC. This gives the protein CASLALNSYNEQFF.

This clonotype was counted only a few times. The chain uses TRBV12-3 or TRBV12-4 and TRBJ1-3; no firm D call. The CDR3 is made up of 12 amino acids. With 10 bases removed from V and 0 bases from J, the gap between germline ends came to 7 bases. CDR3 amino acids: CAIMSSGNTIYF. In nucleotides, the CDR3 is TGTGCCATCATGAGCTCTGGAAACACCATATATTTT.

This clonotype was seen a handful of times. This chain links TRBV20-1 with TRBJ2-7, with D perhaps assigned TRBD1 or TRBD2 (5 bases each). V was pared by 7 bases and J by 0 bases, with 10 bases between. The CDR3 has 12 residues. CDR1 is DFQATT, CDR2 SNEGSKA, per germline (reference sequence). CDR3 coding DNA: TGCAGTGGAACTGGGGGCTCCTACGAGCAGTACTTC. This encodes CSGTGGSYEQYF.

V usage is TRBV6-5 and J usage is TRBJ1-1; no clear D. Trimming removed 7 bases at V and 4 bases at J, with 13 bases between. There are 13 residues in the CDR3. CDR1 and CDR2 from the germline V gene are MNHEY and SVGAGI. CDR3 coding DNA: TGTGCCAGCATCGGTTCCCTGGCCACTGAAGCTTTCTTT. It specifies CASIGSLATEAFF.

This clonotype came up many times. V and J are TRBV3-1 and TRBJ2-7; D unclear. This CDR3 contains 12 residues. Germline CDR1 and CDR2: LGHDT and YNNKEL (reference sequence). The V gene lost 8 bases and the J gene lost 2 bases, with 10 bases spanning the gap. The CDR3 reads CASGVGPYEQYF. As DNA, the CDR3 is TGTGCCAGCGGCGTAGGGCCCTACGAGCAGTACTTC.

This clonotype was counted ten times or more. The V gene is TRBV15, the J gene TRBJ2-7, with a weak D call TRBD2 (5 bases). This CDR3 has 15 amino acids. CDR1 LNHNV and CDR2 YYDKDF come from the germline V gene (reference sequence). The V gene lost 0 bases and the J gene lost 0 bases, with 9 bases spanning the gap. CDR3 nucleotide sequence: TGTGCCACCAGCAGAGATCGCGGGCGCTCCTACGAGCAGTACTTC. Translating it yields CATSRDRGRSYEQYF.

This clonotype has at least ten counts. The V gene is TRBV5-1, the J gene TRBJ2-5, with D possibly being TRBD2 (6 bases). Trimming cost V 4 bases and J 5 bases, with 18 bases left between them. Germline values: CDR1 SGHRS, CDR2 YFSETQ. This CDR3 contains 15 residues. CDR3 protein: CASSPPGVAGETQYF. The CDR3 coding sequence is TGCGCCAGCAGCCCCCCGGGGGTAGCAGGGGAGACCCAGTACTTC.

This chain links TRBV4-3 with TRBJ2-2; D possibly uses TRBD1 or TRBD2 (6 bases each). CDR1 is LGHNA and CDR2 is YSLEER in the germline V gene. Trimming stripped 4 bases from V and 3 bases from J, with 12 bases between. The length of the CDR3 is 15 residues. The CDR3 nucleotides are TGCGCCAGCAGCCCTAGCGACAGGTACACCGGGGAGCTGTTTTTT. Amino acid sequence: CASSPSDRYTGELFF.

The chain employs TRBV20-1 and TRBJ2-7; TRBD1 aligns across 8 bases. The CDR3 is made up of 12 amino acids. Germline values: CDR1 DFQATT, CDR2 SNEGSKA (reference sequence). V shed 6 bases, J shed 5 bases, and the junction held 6 bases outside the gene matches. The DNA for the CDR3 is TGCAGTGCCAGACAGGGGCTAGACGAGCAGTACGTC. The encoded protein is CSARQGLDEQYV.

This clonotype came up a few times. The chain is built from TRBV4-2 and TRBJ2-3; TRBD2 is a possible D gene (7 bases). Trimming took 0 bases from V and 8 from J, leaving 15 bases between them. Germline CDR1 is LGHNA and CDR2 is YNFKEQ. There are 15 residues in the CDR3. The CDR3 sequence is CASSQEGGDQRTQYF. The CDR3 coding sequence is TGTGCCAGCAGCCAAGAAGGGGGGGACCAGCGTACGCAGTATTTT.